This TCR beta chain was sequenced for a study of PD-1 blockade in classical Hodgkin lymphoma. The time point was: cycle 4 day 1 (C4D1), after more than five weeks of nivolumab. Patients all relapsed after autologous stem cell transplantation, and there was variation in brentuximab vedotin exposure. Assay used: immunoSEQ multiplex PCR; TCRdb lists only in-frame clones, some missing. The repertoire holds tens of thousands of clones, with around 80% as singletons. V dropped 4 bases and J dropped 1 base, with 11 bases sitting between them. This CDR3 contains 14 residues. The germline CDR1 and CDR2 sequences are SGHDT and YYEEEE.

The rearrangement joins TRBV5-6 to TRBJ2-5; D gene ambiguous. The specimen comprised peripheral blood mononuclear cells (PBMCs), sampled before the fourth cycle of nivolumab. This sequence was found in a human donor with classical Hodgkin lymphoma. The CDR3 protein is CASSPPTLQETQYF. The CDR3 coding sequence is TGTGCCAGCAGCCCGCCAACTCTCCAAGAGACCCAGTACTTC. Full variable domain (remainder filled in from reference TRBV5-6 and TRBJ2-5): DAGVTQSPTHLIKTRGQQVTLRCSPKSGHDTVSWYQQALGQGPQFIFQYYEEEERQRGNFPDRFSGHQFPNYSSELNVNALLLGDSALYLCASSPPTLQETQYFGPGTRLLVL.